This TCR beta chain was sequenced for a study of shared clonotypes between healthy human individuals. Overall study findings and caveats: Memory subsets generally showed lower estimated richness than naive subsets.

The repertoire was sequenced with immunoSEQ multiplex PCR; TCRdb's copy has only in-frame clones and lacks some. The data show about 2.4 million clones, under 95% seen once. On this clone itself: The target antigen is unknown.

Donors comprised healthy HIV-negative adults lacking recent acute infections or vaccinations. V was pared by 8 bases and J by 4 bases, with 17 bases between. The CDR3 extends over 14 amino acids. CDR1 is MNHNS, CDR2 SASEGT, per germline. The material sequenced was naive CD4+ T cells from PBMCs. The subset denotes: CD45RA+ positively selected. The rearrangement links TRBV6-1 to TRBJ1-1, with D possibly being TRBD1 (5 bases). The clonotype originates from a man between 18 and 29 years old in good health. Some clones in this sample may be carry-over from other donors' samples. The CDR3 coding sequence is TGTGCCAGCCACGGAGGGGTTGGTAGCACTGAAGCTTTCTTT. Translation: CASHGGVGSTEAFF.